Listed below are T cell receptor beta chains from one sample, sequenced in a study of blood T cell repertoires in COVID-19. Repertoires were generated with immunoSEQ multiplex PCR, while TCRdb's copy carries only in-frame clones and drops some. The sample has tens of thousands of clones, 88% seen once; the top ten hold about 4.6%. Sample: peripheral blood. Receptors were obtained from a human donor in a cohort sampled during active COVID-19. Both conserved end residues are part of each CDR3. D genes are given only for firm matches.

V: TRBV3-1/TRBV3-2
J: TRBJ2-7
D: TRBD1
CDR3: CASSHRQGSTYEQYF

V: TRBV10-3
J: TRBJ2-7
D: TRBD2
CDR3: CAISESGGEFNF

V: TRBV12-3/TRBV12-4
J: TRBJ2-1
D: TRBD1
CDR3: CASSSRQGQFF

V: TRBV11-2
J: TRBJ2-1
D: TRBD1
CDR3: CASSVDRGDNEQFF

V: TRBV30
J: TRBJ1-2
D: .
CDR3: CAWIGGTYGYTF

V: TRBV5-1
J: TRBJ2-3
D: TRBD2
CDR3: CASSLQASGVSDTQYF

V: TRBV6-5
J: TRBJ1-1
D: .
CDR3: CASSYGTGKGTEAFF

V: TRBV5-1
J: TRBJ2-3
D: TRBD2
CDR3: CASSLSSGGALDTQYF

V: TRBV5-1
J: TRBJ2-1
D: TRBD2
CDR3: CASSKFRGRGTSGSNEQFF

V: TRBV7-6
J: TRBJ2-7
D: TRBD2
CDR3: CASSAGLASSARYEQYF

V: TRBV6-6
J: TRBJ2-5
D: TRBD2
CDR3: CASSRGTSGYQETQYF

V: TRBV28
J: TRBJ2-3
D: TRBD1
CDR3: CASSPQQGVGADTQYF

V: TRBV27
J: TRBJ2-1
D: .
CDR3: CASSLEPRGGDYNEQFF

V: TRBV7-2
J: TRBJ2-3
D: .
CDR3: CASSRVGRGTTDTQYF

V: TRBV3-1/TRBV3-2
J: TRBJ2-2
D: TRBD2
CDR3: CASRPLGSGGDTGELFF

V: TRBV5-4
J: TRBJ2-3
D: .
CDR3: CASSLAGQGSNTQYF

V: TRBV28
J: TRBJ1-5
D: TRBD1
CDR3: CASSLIPHRVGGSGQPQHF

V: TRBV12-5
J: TRBJ2-7
D: TRBD1
CDR3: CASGLATLGQGAGYEQYF

V: TRBV5-5
J: TRBJ1-1
D: TRBD1
CDR3: CASSIEGTVTEAFF

V: TRBV12-3/TRBV12-4
J: TRBJ2-5
D: .
CDR3: CASRMRRQETQYF

V: TRBV6-6
J: TRBJ1-2
D: TRBD1
CDR3: CASSEGAGGGYTF

V: TRBV18
J: TRBJ1-1
D: .
CDR3: CASSPLEDTEAFF

V: TRBV2
J: TRBJ2-2
D: .
CDR3: CASSYDKGIGELFF

V: TRBV19
J: TRBJ1-2
D: .
CDR3: CASSATPGRNYGYTF

V: TRBV18
J: TRBJ1-6
D: .
CDR3: CASSAGPWGSPLHF

V: TRBV28
J: TRBJ1-5
D: TRBD1
CDR3: CASSTTGTGTQPQHF

V: TRBV19
J: TRBJ2-3
D: TRBD2
CDR3: CASRPTSGDTQYF

V: TRBV28
J: TRBJ1-1
D: TRBD1
CDR3: CASSSGALTGRTEAFF

V: TRBV4-1
J: TRBJ2-7
D: .
CDR3: CASSQQGSSYEQYF

V: TRBV4-3
J: TRBJ2-7
D: TRBD2
CDR3: CASSQMGLAGGDEQYF

V: TRBV2
J: TRBJ2-3
D: .
CDR3: CASGQRTDTQYF

V: TRBV19
J: TRBJ1-5
D: .
CDR3: CASSGGRIADQPQHF

V: TRBV4-1
J: TRBJ2-1
D: .
CDR3: CASTPPRGYNEQFF

V: TRBV7-2
J: TRBJ2-5
D: .
CDR3: CASSSRVRETQYF

V: TRBV7-8
J: TRBJ2-3
D: TRBD2
CDR3: CASSWASGGRDTQYF

V: TRBV14
J: TRBJ2-7
D: .
CDR3: CASSQERRTGSEQYF

V: TRBV4-3
J: TRBJ1-6
D: TRBD1
CDR3: CASSQVSGTGDNSPLHF

V: TRBV9
J: TRBJ1-1
D: .
CDR3: CASSVGASGTEAFF

V: TRBV5-1
J: TRBJ2-1
D: .
CDR3: CASSPRRGQTYNEQFF

V: TRBV19
J: TRBJ2-3
D: TRBD2
CDR3: CASSMGTRGFTDTQYF

V: TRBV27
J: TRBJ2-3
D: TRBD2
CDR3: CATGSGSNTDTQYF

V: TRBV7-9
J: TRBJ2-7
D: TRBD1
CDR3: CASSLGQGEIYEQYF

V: TRBV20-1
J: TRBJ2-5
D: .
CDR3: CSASRDSKETQYF

V: TRBV3-1/TRBV3-2
J: TRBJ2-7
D: TRBD2
CDR3: CASSQGTSGYEQYF

V: TRBV21-1
J: TRBJ2-5
D: .
CDR3: CASSKVGEGQGRETQYF

V: TRBV7-6
J: TRBJ1-4
D: TRBD1
CDR3: CASSSGQGAFQLSNEKLFF

V: TRBV27
J: TRBJ2-4
D: .
CDR3: CASNQGGDAPRPQYF

V: TRBV20-1
J: TRBJ2-7
D: .
CDR3: CSASVVGYPYEQYF

V: TRBV7-8
J: TRBJ1-2
D: .
CDR3: CASSLEGIYGYTF

V: TRBV6-2/TRBV6-3
J: TRBJ2-1
D: .
CDR3: CASSSEGAYNEQFF

V: TRBV3-1/TRBV3-2
J: TRBJ1-1
D: .
CDR3: CASSHGFWDSRGRTEAFF